The subject of this entry is one T cell receptor (beta chain). Its antigen remains unknown. TCRdb keeps only in-frame clones here, not all; method: immunoSEQ multiplex PCR. The profile shows 250,000 to 300,000 clones, 86% of them singletons. This sample is drawn from a study of cytomegalovirus exposure and HLA in healthy donors. The study, taken as a whole, reports: Rare TCR sequences predominated, though certain public TCRs were found in many donors. Listed as cytomegalovirus-associated were over 150 TCR beta chains.

The CDR3 runs 14 residues. The V segment lost 3 bases and the J segment 5 bases; nucleotides outside the gene matches: 6. Germline CDR1 reads MGHRA; CDR2 reads YSYEKL. The genes are TRBV4-1 and TRBJ1-1; 7 positions agree with TRBD1. Sequencing was carried out using PBMCs. The sequence was obtained from a woman aged 18-30 years in good health and CMV-seronegative. This chain's CDR3 is CASSQATGETEAFF. CDR3 DNA sequence: TGCGCCAGCAGCCAGGCCACAGGGGAGACTGAAGCTTTCTTT.